The present T cell receptor beta chain was sequenced within a study of T cells in Graves' hyperthyroidism and ophthalmopathy. Diagnostic assessment was based on clinical symptoms, serum thyroxine and TRAb, thyroid ultrasound and orbital computed tomography. From RNA transcripts, TCR beta CDR3 regions were amplified. RT-PCR in the first round (using the HTBI primer set) targeted the TCR CDR3. TCRdb ran MiXCR on the multiplex PCR reads and lists one entry per CDR3 protein. The data contain about 110,000 distinct CDR3 sequences, around a sixth of them singletons. This clonotype was counted at least ten times. Germline CDR1 reads MNHNS; CDR2 reads SASEGT. Trimming cost V 6 bases and J 9 bases; bases outside gene matches: 5. The CDR3 is 14 amino acids.

This sequence was found in a woman aged 45-65 years with Graves' hyperthyroidism. The chain joins TRBV6-1 to TRBJ2-1; 13 bases line up with TRBD2. The sequenced sample consisted of blood. For the CDR3, the DNA is TGTGCCAGCAGACTAGCGGGAGGGATCGGTGAGCAGTTCTTC. Translation: CASRLAGGIGEQFF.